Here is one T cell receptor beta chain with its context. Its antigen is still unknown. Both peripheral blood and punch biopsies of lesional scalp skin were obtained from patients who had alopecia areata. A FACSAria was used to sort CD4+ and CD8+ T cells. These cells came from PBMCs. The data derive from a study of CD8+ T cells in alopecia areata. Study information: Those treated were given oral tofacitinib at 5 to 10 mg twice daily.

General observations from the study: Normal scalp showed lower clonality than lesional scalp, especially alopecia totalis/universalis.

Per the germline V gene, CDR1 is PRHDT and CDR2 is FYEKMQ (reference sequence). The V and J ends lost 3 bases and 2 bases, in that order; junction bases with no gene match: 11. CDR3 length: 18 residues. Once RNA had been extracted, it was reverse transcribed into cDNA to act as the sequencing template. The method was immunoSEQ multiplex PCR; TCRdb's version includes in-frame clones alone and lacks a portion of them. The data contain around 250,000 clones, roughly 69% of them seen just once; the ten biggest clones take up 0.95% to 1.5%. Source: CD4+ T cells sorted from blood, taken at week 0. This sequence was found in a human donor with alopecia areata. J is TRBJ2-5 and V is TRBV13, with 11 positions matching TRBD2. The CDR3, as DNA: TGTGCCAGCAGCTTCTTTTTTCTAGCGGGGGGTTCGCAAGAGACCCAGTACTTC. Amino acid sequence: CASSFFFLAGGSQETQYF.